This T cell receptor beta chain was found in a study of blood T cell repertoires in COVID-19. Study context: Both acute and convalescent COVID-19 samples were obtained from the United States, Italy and Spain. Sources were T cells, B-cell-depleted T cells, or PBMCs; the material itself was cDNA or gDNA.

This clone was picked up one time. As handled by the study authors: Reference gene primers were amplified, and this amplification served to estimate nucleated cell counts. Clones were sequenced by immunoSEQ multiplex PCR, and TCRdb holds only the in-frame ones, with some missing. V, J and clone size derive from that table, while D and trimming were established from the DNA sequence. Among almost 95,000 clones listed, approximately 70% were seen once. The CDR3 spans 15 residues. Germline CDR1 is SGHRS and CDR2 is YFSETQ. V was cut by 2 bases and J by 1 base, with 9 bases left in between. The sample comprised peripheral blood. The chain recombines TRBV5-1 with TRBJ2-2; D might be TRBD1 (7 bases). This clonotype was sampled from a woman in her sixties in a cohort sampled during active or convalescent COVID-19. The chain's CDR3 is CASSFQGGNTGELFF. The CDR3 coding sequence is TGCGCCAGCAGCTTTCAGGGGGGGAACACCGGGGAGCTGTTTTTT.